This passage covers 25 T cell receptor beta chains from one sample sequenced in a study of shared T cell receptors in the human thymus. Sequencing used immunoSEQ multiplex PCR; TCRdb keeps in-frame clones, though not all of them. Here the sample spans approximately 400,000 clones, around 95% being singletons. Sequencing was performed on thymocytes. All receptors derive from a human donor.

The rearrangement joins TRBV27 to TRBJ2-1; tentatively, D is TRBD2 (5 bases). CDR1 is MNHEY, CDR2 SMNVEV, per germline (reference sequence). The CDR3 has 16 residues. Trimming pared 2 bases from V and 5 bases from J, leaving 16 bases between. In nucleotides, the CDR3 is TGTGCCAGCAGTTTAACGGTGGGAGCCGCCCACAATGAGCAGTTCTTC. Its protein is CASSLTVGAAHNEQFF.

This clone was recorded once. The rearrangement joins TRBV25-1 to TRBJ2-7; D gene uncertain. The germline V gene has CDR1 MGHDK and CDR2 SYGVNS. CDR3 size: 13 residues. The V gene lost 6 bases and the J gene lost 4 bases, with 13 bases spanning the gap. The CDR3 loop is CASSSDGPYEQYF. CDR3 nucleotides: TGTGCCAGCAGCAGTGACGGACCATACGAGCAGTACTTC.

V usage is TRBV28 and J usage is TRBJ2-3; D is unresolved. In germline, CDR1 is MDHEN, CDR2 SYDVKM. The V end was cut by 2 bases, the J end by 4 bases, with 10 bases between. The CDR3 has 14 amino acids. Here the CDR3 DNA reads TGTGCCAGCAGTTTACTTGAGGAAGCAGATACGCAGTATTTT. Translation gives CASSLLEEADTQYF.

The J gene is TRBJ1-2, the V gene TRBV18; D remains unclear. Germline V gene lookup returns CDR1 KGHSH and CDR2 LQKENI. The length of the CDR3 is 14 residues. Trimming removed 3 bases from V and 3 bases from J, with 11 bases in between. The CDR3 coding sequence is TGTGCCAGCTCACCCGGTGGAGAACACTATGGCTACACCTTC. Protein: CASSPGGEHYGYTF.

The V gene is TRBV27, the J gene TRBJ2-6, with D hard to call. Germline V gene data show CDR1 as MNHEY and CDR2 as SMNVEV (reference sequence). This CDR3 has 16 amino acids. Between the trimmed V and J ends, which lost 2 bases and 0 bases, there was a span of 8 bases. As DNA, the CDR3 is TGTGCCAGCAGTTTAGACGGGTTCTCTGGGGCCAACGTCCTGACTTTC. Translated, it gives CASSLDGFSGANVLTF.

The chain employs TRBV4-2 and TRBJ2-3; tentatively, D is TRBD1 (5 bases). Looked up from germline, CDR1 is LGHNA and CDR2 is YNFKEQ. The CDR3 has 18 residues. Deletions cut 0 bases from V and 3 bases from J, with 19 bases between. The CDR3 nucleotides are TGTGCCAGCAGCCAAGATGGGCAGGGCAGGGTTGGGACAGATACGCAGTATTTT. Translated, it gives CASSQDGQGRVGTDTQYF.

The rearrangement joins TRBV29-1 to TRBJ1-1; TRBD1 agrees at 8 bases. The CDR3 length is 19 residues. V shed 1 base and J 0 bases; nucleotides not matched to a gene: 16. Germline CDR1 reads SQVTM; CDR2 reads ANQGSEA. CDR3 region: CSVEVRVGQGPLMNTEAFF. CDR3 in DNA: TGCAGCGTTGAAGTTCGGGTCGGACAGGGCCCCTTAATGAACACTGAAGCTTTCTTT.

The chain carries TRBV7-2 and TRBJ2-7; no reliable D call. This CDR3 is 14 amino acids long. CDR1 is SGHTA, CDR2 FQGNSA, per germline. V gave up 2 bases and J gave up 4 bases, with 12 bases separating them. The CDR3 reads CASSLSLVGYEQYF. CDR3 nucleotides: TGTGCCAGCAGCTTATCCCTCGTTGGTTACGAGCAGTACTTC.

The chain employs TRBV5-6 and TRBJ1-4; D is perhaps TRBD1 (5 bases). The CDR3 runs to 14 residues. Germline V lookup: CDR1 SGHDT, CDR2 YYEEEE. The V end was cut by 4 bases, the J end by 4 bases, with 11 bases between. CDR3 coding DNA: TGTGCCAGCAGCGACAGAACTTTTAATGAAAAACTGTTTTTT. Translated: CASSDRTFNEKLFF.

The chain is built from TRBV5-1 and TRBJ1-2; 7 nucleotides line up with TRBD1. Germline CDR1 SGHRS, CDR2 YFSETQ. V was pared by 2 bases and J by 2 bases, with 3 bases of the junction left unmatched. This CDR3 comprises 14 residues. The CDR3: CASSLGTENYGYTF. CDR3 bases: TGCGCCAGCAGCTTAGGGACAGAAAACTATGGCTACACCTTC.

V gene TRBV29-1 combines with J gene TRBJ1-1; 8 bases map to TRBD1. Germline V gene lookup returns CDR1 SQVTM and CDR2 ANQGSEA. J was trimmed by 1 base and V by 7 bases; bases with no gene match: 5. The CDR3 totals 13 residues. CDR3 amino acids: CSADTGGNTEAFF. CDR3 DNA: TGCAGCGCGGACACAGGGGGGAACACTGAAGCTTTCTTT. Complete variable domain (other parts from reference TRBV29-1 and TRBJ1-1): SAVISQKPSRDICQRGTSLTIQCQVDSQVTMMFWYRQQPGQSLTLIATANQGSEATYESGFVIDKFPISRPNLTFSTLTVSNMSPEDSSIYLCSADTGGNTEAFFGQGTRLTVV.

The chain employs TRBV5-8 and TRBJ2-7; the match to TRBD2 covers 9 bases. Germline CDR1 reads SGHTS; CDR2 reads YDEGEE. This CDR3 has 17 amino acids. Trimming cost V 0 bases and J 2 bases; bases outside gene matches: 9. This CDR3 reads CASSLALGEREAYEQYF. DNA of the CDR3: TGTGCCAGCAGCTTGGCCCTCGGGGAGCGGGAGGCCTACGAGCAGTACTTC.

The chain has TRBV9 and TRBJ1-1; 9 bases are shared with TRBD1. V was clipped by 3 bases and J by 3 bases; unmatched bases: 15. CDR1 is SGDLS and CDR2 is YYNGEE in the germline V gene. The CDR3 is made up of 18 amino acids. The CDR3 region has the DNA TGTGCCAGCAGCGCGGGACCGGGACAGGGCGGGTGGCACACTGAAGCTTTCTTT. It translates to CASSAGPGQGGWHTEAFF.

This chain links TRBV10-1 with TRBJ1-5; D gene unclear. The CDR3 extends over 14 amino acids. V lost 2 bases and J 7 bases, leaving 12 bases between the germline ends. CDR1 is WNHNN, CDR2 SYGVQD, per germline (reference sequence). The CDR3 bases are TGCGCCAGCAGTGAGAGAGGCCTCGGACAGCCCCAGCATTTT. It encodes CASSERGLGQPQHF.

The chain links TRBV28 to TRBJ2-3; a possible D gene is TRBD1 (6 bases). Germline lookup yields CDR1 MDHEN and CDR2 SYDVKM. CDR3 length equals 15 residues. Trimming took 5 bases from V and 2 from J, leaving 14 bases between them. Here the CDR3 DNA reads TGTGCCAGCAGTCGACCAGGGGATTCCACAGATACGCAGTATTTT. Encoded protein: CASSRPGDSTDTQYF.

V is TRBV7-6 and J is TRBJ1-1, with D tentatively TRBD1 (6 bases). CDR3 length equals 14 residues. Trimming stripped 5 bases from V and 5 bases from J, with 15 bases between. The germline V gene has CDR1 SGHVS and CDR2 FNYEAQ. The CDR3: CASSAGQPKTEAFF. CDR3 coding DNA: TGTGCCAGCAGCGCCGGACAGCCGAAGACTGAAGCTTTCTTT.

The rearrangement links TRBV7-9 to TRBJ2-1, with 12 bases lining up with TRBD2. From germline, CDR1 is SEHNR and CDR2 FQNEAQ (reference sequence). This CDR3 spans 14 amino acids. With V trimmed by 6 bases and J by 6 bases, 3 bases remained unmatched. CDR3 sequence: CASRGLAGFNEQFF. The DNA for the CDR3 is TGTGCCAGCAGAGGACTAGCGGGATTCAATGAGCAGTTCTTC. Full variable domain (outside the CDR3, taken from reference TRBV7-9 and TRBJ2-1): DTGVSQNPRHKITKRGQNVTFRCDPISEHNRLYWYRQTLGQGPEFLTYFQNEAQLEKSRLLSDRFSAERPKGSFSTLEIQRTEQGDSAMYLCASRGLAGFNEQFFGPGTRLTVL.

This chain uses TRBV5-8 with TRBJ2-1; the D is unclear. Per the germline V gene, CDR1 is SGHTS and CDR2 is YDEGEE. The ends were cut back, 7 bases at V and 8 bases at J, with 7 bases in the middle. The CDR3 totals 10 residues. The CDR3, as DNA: TGTGCCAGCCGCCCGGATGAGCAGTTCTTC. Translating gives CASRPDEQFF.

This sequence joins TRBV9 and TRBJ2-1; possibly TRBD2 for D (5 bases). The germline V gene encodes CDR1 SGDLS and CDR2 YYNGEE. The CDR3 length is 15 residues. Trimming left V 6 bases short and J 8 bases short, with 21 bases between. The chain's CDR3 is CASTPFARRVDEQFF. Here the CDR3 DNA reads TGTGCCAGCACCCCGTTTGCCCGGCGGGTCGATGAGCAGTTCTTC.

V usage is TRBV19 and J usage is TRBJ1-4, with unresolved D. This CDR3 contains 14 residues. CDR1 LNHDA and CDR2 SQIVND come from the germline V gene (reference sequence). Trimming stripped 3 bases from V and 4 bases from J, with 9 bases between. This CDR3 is CASSIGRSNEKLFF. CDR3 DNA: TGTGCCAGTAGTATTGGACGGAGTAATGAAAAACTGTTTTTT.

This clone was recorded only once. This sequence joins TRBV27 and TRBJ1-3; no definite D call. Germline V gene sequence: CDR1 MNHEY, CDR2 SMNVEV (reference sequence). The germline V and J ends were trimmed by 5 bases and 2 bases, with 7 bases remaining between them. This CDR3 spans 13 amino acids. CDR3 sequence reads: CASSKSPGNTIYF. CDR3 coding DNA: TGTGCCAGCAGTAAAAGCCCTGGAAACACCATATATTTT.

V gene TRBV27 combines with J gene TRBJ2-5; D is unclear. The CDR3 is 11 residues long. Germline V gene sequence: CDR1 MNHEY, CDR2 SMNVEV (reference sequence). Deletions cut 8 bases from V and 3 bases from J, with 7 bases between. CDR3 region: CASAKEETQYF. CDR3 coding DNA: TGTGCCAGCGCTAAAGAAGAGACCCAGTACTTC.

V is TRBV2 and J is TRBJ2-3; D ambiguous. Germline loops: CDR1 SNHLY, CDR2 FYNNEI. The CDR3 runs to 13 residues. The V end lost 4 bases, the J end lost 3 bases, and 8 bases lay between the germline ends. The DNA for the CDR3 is TGTGCCAGCAGTGCCTACCTTACAGATACGCAGTATTTT. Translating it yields CASSAYLTDTQYF.

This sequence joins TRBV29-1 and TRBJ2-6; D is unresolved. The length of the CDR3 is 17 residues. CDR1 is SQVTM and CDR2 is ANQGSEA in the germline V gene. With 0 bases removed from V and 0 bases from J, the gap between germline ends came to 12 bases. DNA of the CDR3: TGCAGCGTTGAAGATCGGCAGGCCCACTCTGGGGCCAACGTCCTGACTTTC. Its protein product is CSVEDRQAHSGANVLTF.

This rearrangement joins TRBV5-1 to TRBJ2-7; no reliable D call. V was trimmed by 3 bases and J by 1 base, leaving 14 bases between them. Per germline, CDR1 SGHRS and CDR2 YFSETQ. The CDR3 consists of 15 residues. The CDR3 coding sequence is TGCGCCAGCAGCTCCTACACTCGACGGTCCTACGAGCAGTACTTC. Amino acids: CASSSYTRRSYEQYF.